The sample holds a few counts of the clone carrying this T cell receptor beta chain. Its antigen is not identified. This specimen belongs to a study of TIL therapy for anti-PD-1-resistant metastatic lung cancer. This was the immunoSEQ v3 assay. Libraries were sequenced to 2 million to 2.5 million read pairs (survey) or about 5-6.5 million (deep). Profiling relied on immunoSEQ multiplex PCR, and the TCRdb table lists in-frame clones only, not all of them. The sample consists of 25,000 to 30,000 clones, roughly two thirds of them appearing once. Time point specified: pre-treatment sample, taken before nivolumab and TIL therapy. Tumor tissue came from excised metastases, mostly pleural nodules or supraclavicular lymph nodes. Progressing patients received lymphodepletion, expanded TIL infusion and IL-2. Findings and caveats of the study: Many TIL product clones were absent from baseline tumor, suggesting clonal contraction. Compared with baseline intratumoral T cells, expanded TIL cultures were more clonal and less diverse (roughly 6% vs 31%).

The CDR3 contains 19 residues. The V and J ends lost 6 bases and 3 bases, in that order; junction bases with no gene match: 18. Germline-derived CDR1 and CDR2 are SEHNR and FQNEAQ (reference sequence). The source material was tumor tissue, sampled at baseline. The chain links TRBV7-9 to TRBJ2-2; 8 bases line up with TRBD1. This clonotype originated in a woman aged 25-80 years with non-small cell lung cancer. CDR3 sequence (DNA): TGTGCCAGCAGGCCTTCACCGGGACAGGAACTGGATGACACCGGGGAGCTGTTTTTT. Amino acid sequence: CASRPSPGQELDDTGELFF.